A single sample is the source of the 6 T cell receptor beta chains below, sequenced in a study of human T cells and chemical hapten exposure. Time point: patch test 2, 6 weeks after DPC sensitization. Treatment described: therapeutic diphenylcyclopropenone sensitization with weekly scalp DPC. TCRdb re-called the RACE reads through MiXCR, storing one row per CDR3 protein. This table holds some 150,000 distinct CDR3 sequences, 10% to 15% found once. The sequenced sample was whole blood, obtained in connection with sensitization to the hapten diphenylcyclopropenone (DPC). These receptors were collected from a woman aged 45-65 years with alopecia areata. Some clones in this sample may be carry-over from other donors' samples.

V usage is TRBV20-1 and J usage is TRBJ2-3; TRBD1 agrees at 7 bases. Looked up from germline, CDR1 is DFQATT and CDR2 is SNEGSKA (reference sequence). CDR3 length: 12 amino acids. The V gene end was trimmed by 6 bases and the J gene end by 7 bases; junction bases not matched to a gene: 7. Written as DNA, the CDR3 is TGCAGTGCCAGACAGGGTAAAAATACGCAGTATTTT. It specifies CSARQGKNTQYF.

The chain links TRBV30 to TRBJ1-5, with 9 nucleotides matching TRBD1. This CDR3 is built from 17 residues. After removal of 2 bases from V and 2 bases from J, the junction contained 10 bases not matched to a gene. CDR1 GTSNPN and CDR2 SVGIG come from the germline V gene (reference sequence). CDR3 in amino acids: CAWSREQGAGGNQPQHF. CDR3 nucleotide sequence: TGTGCCTGGAGTCGAGAACAGGGGGCTGGCGGCAATCAGCCCCAGCATTTT.

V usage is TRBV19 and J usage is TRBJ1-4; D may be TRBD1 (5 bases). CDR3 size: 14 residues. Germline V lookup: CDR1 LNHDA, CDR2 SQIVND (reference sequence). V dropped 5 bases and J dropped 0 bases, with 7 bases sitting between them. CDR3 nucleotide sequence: TGTGCCAGTAGTCGGACATCAACTAATGAAAAACTGTTTTTT. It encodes CASSRTSTNEKLFF.

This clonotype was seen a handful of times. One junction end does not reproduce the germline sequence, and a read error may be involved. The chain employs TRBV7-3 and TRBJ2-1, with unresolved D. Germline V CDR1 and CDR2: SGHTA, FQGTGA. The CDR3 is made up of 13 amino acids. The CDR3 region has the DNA TGTGCCAGCAGCCGGAGCGTATACAGTGAGCAGTTCTTC. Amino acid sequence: CASSRSVYSEQFF.

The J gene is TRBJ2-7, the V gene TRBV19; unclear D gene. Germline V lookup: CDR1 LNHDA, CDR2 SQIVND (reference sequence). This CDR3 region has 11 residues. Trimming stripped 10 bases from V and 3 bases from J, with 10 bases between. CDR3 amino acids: CATSYSYEQYF. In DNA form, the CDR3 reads TGTGCCACCAGTTACAGCTACGAGCAGTACTTC.

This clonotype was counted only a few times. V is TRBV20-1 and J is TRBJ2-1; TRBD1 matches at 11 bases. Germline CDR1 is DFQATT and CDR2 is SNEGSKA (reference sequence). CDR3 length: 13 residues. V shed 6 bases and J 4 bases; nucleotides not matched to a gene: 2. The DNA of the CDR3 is TGCAGTGCGGACAGGGGGCCTTACAATGAGCAGTTCTTC. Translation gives CSADRGPYNEQFF.